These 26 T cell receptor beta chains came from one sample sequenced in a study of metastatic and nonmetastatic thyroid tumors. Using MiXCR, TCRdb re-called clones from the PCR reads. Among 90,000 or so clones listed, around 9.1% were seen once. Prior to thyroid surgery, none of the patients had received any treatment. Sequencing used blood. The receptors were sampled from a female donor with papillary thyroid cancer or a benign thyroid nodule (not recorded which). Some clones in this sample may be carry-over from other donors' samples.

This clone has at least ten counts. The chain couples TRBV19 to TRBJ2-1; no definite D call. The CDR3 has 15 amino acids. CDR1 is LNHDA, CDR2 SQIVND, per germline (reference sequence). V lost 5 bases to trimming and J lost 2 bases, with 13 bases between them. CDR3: CASSRPENTYNEQFF. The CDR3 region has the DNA TGTGCCAGTAGTCGACCCGAGAACACCTACAATGAGCAGTTCTTC.

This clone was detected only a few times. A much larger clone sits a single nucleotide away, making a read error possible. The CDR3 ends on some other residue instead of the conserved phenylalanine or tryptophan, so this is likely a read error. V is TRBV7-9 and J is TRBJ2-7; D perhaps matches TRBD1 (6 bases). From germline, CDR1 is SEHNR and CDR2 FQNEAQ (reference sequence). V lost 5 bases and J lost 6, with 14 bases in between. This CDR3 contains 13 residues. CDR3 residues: CASSPGTTGEQYL. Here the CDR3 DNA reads TGTGCCAGCAGCCCTGGGACAACGGGCGAGCAGTACCTC.

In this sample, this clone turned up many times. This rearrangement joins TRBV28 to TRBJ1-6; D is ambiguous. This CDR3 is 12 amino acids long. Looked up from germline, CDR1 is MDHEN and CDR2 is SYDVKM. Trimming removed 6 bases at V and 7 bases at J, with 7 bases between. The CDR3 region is CASSLLNSPLHF. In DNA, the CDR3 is TGTGCCAGCAGCCTGTTGAATTCACCCCTCCACTTT.

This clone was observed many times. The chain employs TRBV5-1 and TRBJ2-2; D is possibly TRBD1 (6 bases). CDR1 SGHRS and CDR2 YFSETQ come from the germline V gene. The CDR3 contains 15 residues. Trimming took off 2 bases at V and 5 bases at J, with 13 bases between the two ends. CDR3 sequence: CASSFGTPPTGELFF. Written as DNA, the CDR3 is TGCGCCAGCAGCTTCGGGACACCTCCGACCGGGGAGCTGTTTTTT.

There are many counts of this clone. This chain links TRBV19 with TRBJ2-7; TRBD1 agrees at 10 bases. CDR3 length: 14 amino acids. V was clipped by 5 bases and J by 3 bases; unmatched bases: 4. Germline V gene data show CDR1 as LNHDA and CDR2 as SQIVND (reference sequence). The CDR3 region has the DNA TGTGCCAGTAGTTGGACAGGGGGAAGCTACGAGCAGTACTTC. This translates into CASSWTGGSYEQYF.

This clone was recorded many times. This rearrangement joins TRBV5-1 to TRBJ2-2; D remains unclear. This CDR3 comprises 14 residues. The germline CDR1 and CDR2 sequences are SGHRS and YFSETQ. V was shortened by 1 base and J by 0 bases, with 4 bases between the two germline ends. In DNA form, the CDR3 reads TGCGCCAGCAGCTTGACCGCGAACACCGGGGAGCTGTTTTTT. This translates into CASSLTANTGELFF.

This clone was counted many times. The CDR3 bases are TGCGCCAGTAGTACAGGGCAACCGAACACTGAAGCTTTCTTT. It encodes CASSTGQPNTEAFF. This chain links TRBV5-1 with TRBJ1-1; weak D call: TRBD1 (6 bases). Germline assignment: CDR1 SGHRS and CDR2 YFSETQ. The CDR3 loop spans 14 amino acids. The germline V and J ends were trimmed by 8 bases and 1 base, with 15 bases remaining between them.

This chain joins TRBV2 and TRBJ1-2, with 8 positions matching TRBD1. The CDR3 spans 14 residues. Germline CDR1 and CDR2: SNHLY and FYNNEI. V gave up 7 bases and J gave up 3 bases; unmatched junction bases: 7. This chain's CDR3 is CASTPGQADYGYTF. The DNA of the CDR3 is TGTGCCAGCACCCCGGGACAGGCAGACTATGGCTACACCTTC.

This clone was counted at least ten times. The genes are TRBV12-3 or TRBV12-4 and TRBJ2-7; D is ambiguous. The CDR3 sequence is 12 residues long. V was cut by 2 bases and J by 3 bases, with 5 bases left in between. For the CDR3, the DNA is TGTGCCAGCAGTTTATGGGACTACGAGCAGTACTTC. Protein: CASSLWDYEQYF.

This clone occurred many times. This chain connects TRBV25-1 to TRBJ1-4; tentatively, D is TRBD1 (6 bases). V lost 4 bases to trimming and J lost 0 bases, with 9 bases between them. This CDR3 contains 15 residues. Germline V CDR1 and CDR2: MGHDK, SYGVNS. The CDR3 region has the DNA TGTGCCAGCAGTGCCTGGACAGCAACTAATGAAAAACTGTTTTTT. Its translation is CASSAWTATNEKLFF.

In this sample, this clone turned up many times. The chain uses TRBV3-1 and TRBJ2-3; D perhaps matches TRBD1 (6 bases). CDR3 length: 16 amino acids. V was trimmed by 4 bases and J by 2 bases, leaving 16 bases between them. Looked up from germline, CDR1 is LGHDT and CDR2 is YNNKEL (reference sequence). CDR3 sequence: CASSLGTLGHTDTQYF. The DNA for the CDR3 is TGTGCCAGCAGCCTAGGGACATTAGGGCACACAGATACGCAGTATTTT.

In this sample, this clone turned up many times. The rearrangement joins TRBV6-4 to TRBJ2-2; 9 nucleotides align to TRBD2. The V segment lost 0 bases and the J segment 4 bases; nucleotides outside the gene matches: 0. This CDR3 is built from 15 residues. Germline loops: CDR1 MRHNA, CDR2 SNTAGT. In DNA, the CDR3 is TGTGCCAGCAGTGACTCGCGGGGGGGCACCGGGGAGCTGTTTTTT. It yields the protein CASSDSRGGTGELFF.

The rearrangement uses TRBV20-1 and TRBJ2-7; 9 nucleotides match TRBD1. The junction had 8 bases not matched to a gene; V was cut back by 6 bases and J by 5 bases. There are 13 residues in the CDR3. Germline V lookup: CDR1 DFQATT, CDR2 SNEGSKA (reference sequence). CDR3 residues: CSAPRDRDHEQYF. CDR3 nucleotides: TGCAGTGCACCCCGGGACAGGGACCACGAGCAGTACTTC.

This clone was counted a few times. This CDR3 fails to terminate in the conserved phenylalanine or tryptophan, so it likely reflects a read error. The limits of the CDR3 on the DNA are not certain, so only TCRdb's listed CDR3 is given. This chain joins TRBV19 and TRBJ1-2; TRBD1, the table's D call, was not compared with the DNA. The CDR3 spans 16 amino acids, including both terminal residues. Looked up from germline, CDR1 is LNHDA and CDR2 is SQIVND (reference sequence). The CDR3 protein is CASSKGPGQENYGYAL.

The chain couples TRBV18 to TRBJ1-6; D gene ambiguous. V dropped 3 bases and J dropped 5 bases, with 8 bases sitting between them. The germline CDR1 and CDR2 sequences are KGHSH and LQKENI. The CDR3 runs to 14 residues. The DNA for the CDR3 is TGTGCCAGCTCACCGCGGCAGGATAATTCACCCCTCCACTTT. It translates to CASSPRQDNSPLHF.

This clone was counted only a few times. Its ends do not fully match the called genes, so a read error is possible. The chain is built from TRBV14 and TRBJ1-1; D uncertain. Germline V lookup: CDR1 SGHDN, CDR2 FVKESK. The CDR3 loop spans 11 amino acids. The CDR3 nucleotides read TGTGCCAGCAGTCTCAACCGGGTACGCGGCTGG. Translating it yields CASSLNRVRGW.

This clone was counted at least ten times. The CDR3 loop reads CASSVTPGTSGEETQYF. The CDR3 DNA follows: TGTGCCAGCAGCGTTACCCCCGGGACTAGCGGGGAAGAGACCCAGTACTTC. The J gene is TRBJ2-5, the V gene TRBV9; 13 positions match TRBD2. This CDR3 comprises 17 residues. V lost 2 bases, J lost 3 bases, and 7 bases stayed unmatched. Germline V gene lookup returns CDR1 SGDLS and CDR2 YYNGEE.

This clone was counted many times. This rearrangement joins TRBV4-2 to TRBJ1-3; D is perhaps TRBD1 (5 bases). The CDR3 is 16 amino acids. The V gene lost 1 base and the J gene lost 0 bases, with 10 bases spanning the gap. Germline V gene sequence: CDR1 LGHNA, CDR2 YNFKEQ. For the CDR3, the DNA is TGTGCCAGCAGCCAAGGAATCGGGGGCTCTGGAAACACCATATATTTT. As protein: CASSQGIGGSGNTIYF.

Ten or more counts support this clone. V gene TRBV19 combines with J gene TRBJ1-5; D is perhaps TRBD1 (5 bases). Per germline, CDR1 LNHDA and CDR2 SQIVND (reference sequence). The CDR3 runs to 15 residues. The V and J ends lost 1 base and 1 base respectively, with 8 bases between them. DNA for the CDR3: TGTGCCAGTAGTATAGGCCCAGGGAGCAATCAGCCCCAGCATTTT. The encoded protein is CASSIGPGSNQPQHF.

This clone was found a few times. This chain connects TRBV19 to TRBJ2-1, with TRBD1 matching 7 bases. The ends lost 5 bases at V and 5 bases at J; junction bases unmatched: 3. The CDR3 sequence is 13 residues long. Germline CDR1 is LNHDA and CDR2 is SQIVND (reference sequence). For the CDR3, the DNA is TGTGCCAGTAGTTTGGACAGGAACAATGAGCAGTTCTTC. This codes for CASSLDRNNEQFF.

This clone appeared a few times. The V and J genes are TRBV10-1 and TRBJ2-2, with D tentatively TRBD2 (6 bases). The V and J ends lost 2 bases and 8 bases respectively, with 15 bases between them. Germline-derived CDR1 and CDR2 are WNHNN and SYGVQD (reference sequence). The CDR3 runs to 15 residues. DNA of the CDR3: TGCGCCAGCAGTGAGGGGGGACTGTATGCAGGGGAGCTGTTTTTT. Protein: CASSEGGLYAGELFF.

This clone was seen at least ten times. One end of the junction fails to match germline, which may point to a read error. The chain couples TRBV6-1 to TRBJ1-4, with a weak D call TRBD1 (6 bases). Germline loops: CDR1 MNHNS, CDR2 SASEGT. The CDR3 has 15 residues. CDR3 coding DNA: TGTGCCAGCAGTAAAGCCACAGGGTCGAATGAAAAACTGTTTTTT. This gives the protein CASSKATGSNEKLFF.

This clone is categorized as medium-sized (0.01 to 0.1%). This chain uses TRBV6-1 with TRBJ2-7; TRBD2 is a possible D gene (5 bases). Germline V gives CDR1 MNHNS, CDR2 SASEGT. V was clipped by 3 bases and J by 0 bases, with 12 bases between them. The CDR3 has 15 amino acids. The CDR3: CASSEKADSSYEQYF. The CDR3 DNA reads TGTGCCAGCAGTGAGAAAGCGGATAGCTCCTACGAGCAGTACTTC.

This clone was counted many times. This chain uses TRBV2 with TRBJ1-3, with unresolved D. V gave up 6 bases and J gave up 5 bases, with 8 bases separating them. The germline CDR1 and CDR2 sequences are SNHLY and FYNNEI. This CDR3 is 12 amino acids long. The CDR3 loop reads CASRGSRNTIYF. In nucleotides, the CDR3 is TGTGCCAGCAGGGGATCGCGAAACACCATATATTTT.

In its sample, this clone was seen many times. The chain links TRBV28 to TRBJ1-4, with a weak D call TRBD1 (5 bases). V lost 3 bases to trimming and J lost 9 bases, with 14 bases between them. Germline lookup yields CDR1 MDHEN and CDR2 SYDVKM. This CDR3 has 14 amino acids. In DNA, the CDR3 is TGTGCCAGCAGTTTCGCCGGTGGGGGGAAAAAACTGTTTTTT. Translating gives CASSFAGGGKKLFF.

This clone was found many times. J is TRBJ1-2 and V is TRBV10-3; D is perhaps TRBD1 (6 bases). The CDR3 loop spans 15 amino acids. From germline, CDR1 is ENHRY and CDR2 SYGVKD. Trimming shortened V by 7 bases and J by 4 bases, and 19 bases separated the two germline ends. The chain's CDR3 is CAITDPQGRSYGYTF. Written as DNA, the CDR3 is TGTGCCATCACGGACCCTCAGGGGCGTAGCTATGGCTACACCTTC.